Here is one TCR beta chain with its context. The V end lost 1 base, the J end lost 1 base, and 14 bases lay between the germline ends. Germline-derived CDR1 and CDR2 are SGHDN and FVKESK. This CDR3 has 16 residues. This entry comes from a study of T cells after yellow fever vaccination. TCRdb analysed the 5' RACE reads with MiXCR anew, one entry per CDR3 protein. The data hold around 610,000 distinct CDR3 sequences, with approximately 13% observed a single time. This chain joins TRBV14 and TRBJ2-7; no clear D. This sequence originates from a man under 40 who received the YFV17D yellow fever vaccine. The material sequenced was PBMCs, taken on the day of the yellow fever booster vaccination. The CDR3 is CASSQVAGLFSYEQYF. In DNA, the CDR3 is TGTGCCAGCAGCCAAGTGGCAGGTCTTTTTTCCTACGAGCAGTACTTC.